The subject of this entry is one T cell receptor beta chain. The CDR3 runs 11 residues. Per the germline V gene, CDR1 is SGHAT and CDR2 is FQNNGV. V lost 10 bases and J lost 7, with 8 bases in between. The data derive from a study of blood T cell repertoires in COVID-19. Clones were read by immunoSEQ multiplex PCR, and TCRdb kept only the in-frame ones, dropping some. This table has 200,000 to 250,000 clones, 86% appearing once. Input material: peripheral blood. The receptor was derived from a man aged 30 to 39 who had recovered from COVID-19. The chain links TRBV11-2 to TRBJ1-6; no clear D gene. The DNA for the CDR3 is TGTGCCACCGGCGGGAATTCACCCCTCCACTTT. This sequence encodes CATGGNSPLHF.